Listed below are T cell receptor beta chains from one sample, sequenced in a study of OX40 agonist ivuxolimab in advanced cancers. The assay was immunoSEQ multiplex PCR, and TCRdb's table has in-frame clones only and misses some. This table holds 45,000 to 70,000 clones, around nine tenths found once. The sequences come from CD4+ or CD8+ T cells sorted from blood, collected in a trial of the OX40 agonist ivuxolimab. All receptors derive from an adult with an advanced solid tumor such as melanoma, head and neck, liver or kidney cancer. Each CDR3 is given with its conserved first and last residue. The D gene is left open where the match is weak. Rows give clone size only sometimes, using once, few, many, or a class for an expanded clone.

>.|.|TRBJ1-1|TRBV20-1
CSARQDTEAFF
TGCAGTGCTAGACAGGACACTGAAGCTTTCTTT
>.|.|TRBJ2-3|TRBV6-1
CASTQSDRLDTQYF
TGTGCCAGCACCCAGAGCGACAGGCTCGATACGCAGTATTTT
>.|.|TRBJ1-2|TRBV5-1
CASSLDQQGFYGYTF
TGCGCCAGCAGCTTGGACCAGCAGGGGTTCTATGGCTACACCTTC
>TRBD1|.|TRBJ1-4|TRBV2
CASRWTGVEKLFF
TGTGCCAGCAGATGGACAGGGGTGGAAAAACTGTTTTTT
>TRBD2|.|TRBJ2-3|TRBV2
CASRVTSGARTDTQYF
TGTGCCAGCAGGGTCACTAGCGGTGCCCGCACAGATACGCAGTATTTT
>.|.|TRBJ1-1|TRBV15
CATRATVNTEAFF
TGTGCCACCAGGGCGACTGTGAACACTGAAGCTTTCTTT
>TRBD2|.|TRBJ2-7|TRBV10-1
CASSELAGGAYEQYF
TGCGCCAGCAGTGAGTTAGCGGGCGGGGCCTACGAGCAGTACTTC
>.|few|TRBJ1-1|TRBV5-1
CASSSWGGRDNTEAFF
TGCGCCAGCAGCTCCTGGGGAGGGAGGGATAACACTGAAGCTTTCTTT
>.|.|TRBJ1-1|TRBV15
CATSRDPGSNTEAFF
TGTGCCACCAGCAGAGATCCGGGGTCGAACACTGAAGCTTTCTTT
>.|once|TRBJ2-4|TRBV7-3
CASRSSAEGKNIQYF
TGTGCCAGCAGGTCTAGCGCCGAGGGGAAAAACATTCAGTACTTC
>.|.|TRBJ1-1|TRBV19
CASSFFTRTDMNTEAFF
TGTGCCAGTAGTTTCTTCACCCGGACAGACATGAACACTGAAGCTTTCTTT
>TRBD1|.|TRBJ2-7|TRBV9
CASSVRDSPYEQYF
TGTGCCAGCAGCGTAAGGGACAGCCCCTACGAGCAGTACTTC
>TRBD2|.|TRBJ2-2|TRBV7-6
CASSLFSGGNTGELFF
TGTGCCAGCAGCTTATTCAGCGGGGGGAACACCGGGGAGCTGTTTTTT
>.|.|TRBJ1-1|TRBV27
CASSLTGREAFF
TGTGCCAGCAGTTTGACAGGACGTGAAGCTTTCTTT
>.|once|TRBJ1-1|TRBV27
CASSLGGLNTEAFF
TGTGCCAGCAGTTTAGGAGGGCTGAACACTGAAGCTTTCTTT
>TRBD2|few|TRBJ2-7|TRBV6-7
CASSYFSRVAGVNEQYF
TGTGCCAGCAGTTACTTTTCCCGGGTAGCGGGAGTCAACGAGCAGTACTTC
>TRBD2|once|TRBJ2-1|TRBV7-3
CASSLTLTSGSLFF
TGTGCCAGCAGCCTTACGCTTACTAGCGGGAGTTTGTTCTTC
>TRBD1|.|TRBJ1-2|TRBV6-4
CASSDGDRGNGYTF
TGTGCCAGCAGTGACGGGGACAGGGGAAATGGCTACACCTTC
>TRBD2|once|TRBJ2-5|TRBV2
CASSPGGGRVGGQYF
TGTGCCAGCAGCCCGGGGGGCGGGAGGGTCGGCGGCCAGTACTTC
>.|few|TRBJ2-1|TRBV18
CASSSRLIGPSLATLLPGNEQFF
TGTGCCAGCTCGTCCCGCCTGATTGGCCCGTCACTGGCGACCCTTCTCCCCGGCAATGAGCAGTTCTTC
>.|.|TRBJ1-5|TRBV4-1
CASSQDGAGDNQPQHF
TGCGCCAGCAGCCAAGATGGCGCAGGGGATAATCAGCCCCAGCATTTT
>.|.|TRBJ2-5|TRBV19
CASSIEGQRFETQYF
TGTGCCAGTAGTATTGAGGGTCAGAGGTTTGAGACCCAGTACTTC
>.|.|TRBJ1-1|TRBV2
CASSDWGNTEAFF
TGTGCCAGCAGTGACTGGGGGAACACTGAAGCTTTCTTT
>.|.|TRBJ2-1|TRBV7-8
CASRTGMKNEQFF
TGTGCCAGCAGAACAGGGATGAAGAATGAGCAGTTCTTC
>TRBD1|.|TRBJ2-2|TRBV28
CASSLVSLGQGYGGELFF
TGTGCCAGCAGTTTAGTTTCGCTGGGACAGGGATATGGCGGGGAGCTGTTTTTT
>TRBD2|.|TRBJ2-5|TRBV6-1
CASSEASGSGTQYF
TGTGCCAGCAGTGAAGCGAGCGGGAGTGGGACCCAGTACTTC
>TRBD1|.|TRBJ1-2|TRBV5-1
CASSPGQVNYGYTF
TGCGCCAGCAGCCCAGGACAGGTCAACTATGGCTACACCTTC
>TRBD2|.|TRBJ2-3|TRBV29-1
CSVVAGITDTQYF
TGCAGCGTTGTAGCGGGAATAACAGATACGCAGTATTTT
>TRBD2|.|TRBJ2-1|TRBV4-2
CASSQRLAGISYNEQFF
TGTGCCAGCAGCCAACGACTAGCGGGAATCTCCTACAATGAGCAGTTCTTC
>TRBD1|.|TRBJ2-5|TRBV7-3
CASSPTGKETQYF
TGTGCCAGCAGCCCGACAGGGAAAGAGACCCAGTACTTC
>TRBD1|.|TRBJ1-2|TRBV6-6
CASRTIRDRGIYGYTF
TGTGCCAGCAGGACGATAAGGGACAGGGGCATCTATGGCTACACCTTC
>.|.|TRBJ2-4|TRBV12-1
CASSSKNCATGAKNIQYF
TGTGCCAGCAGCTCGAAAAATTGCGCGACAGGAGCCAAAAACATTCAGTACTTC
>TRBD2|.|TRBJ2-5|TRBV28
CASSFSSGSMGETQYF
TGTGCCAGCAGTTTTTCTAGCGGGAGTATGGGAGAGACCCAGTACTTC
>.|once|TRBJ2-1|TRBV2
CASGTIEIGEQFF
TGTGCCAGCGGGACCATCGAGATTGGTGAGCAGTTCTTC
>TRBD1|.|TRBJ1-1|TRBV19
CASRGRTGRRGMNTEAFF
TGTGCCAGTAGGGGTCGGACAGGGCGCCGGGGGATGAACACTGAAGCTTTCTTT
>.|.|TRBJ2-3|TRBV11-2
CASSVQEGYTDTQYF
TGTGCCAGCAGCGTACAAGAGGGGTACACAGATACGCAGTATTTT
>.|.|TRBJ1-2|TRBV5-1
CASSLDFTSYGYTF
TGCGCCAGCAGCTTGGATTTTACATCCTATGGCTACACCTTC
>.|.|TRBJ2-7|TRBV29-1
CSANDGLSYEQYF
TGCAGCGCCAATGATGGACTCTCCTACGAGCAGTACTTC
>TRBD1|medium-sized|TRBJ2-7|TRBV28
CASTFVTGASYEQYF
TGTGCCAGCACCTTCGTGACAGGGGCCTCCTACGAGCAGTACTTC
>TRBD2|.|TRBJ2-1|TRBV9
CASSSRLAGGFEQFF
TGTGCCAGCAGCTCGCGACTAGCGGGAGGCTTTGAGCAGTTCTTC
>.|.|TRBJ1-2|TRBV28
CASQTGANYGYTF
TGTGCCAGCCAAACAGGAGCTAACTATGGCTACACCTTC
>TRBD1|.|TRBJ1-2|TRBV28
CASSLVGGQGNYGYTF
TGTGCCAGCAGTTTAGTAGGGGGACAGGGAAACTATGGCTACACCTTC
>TRBD1|.|TRBJ1-1|TRBV18
CASSGQGNTEAFF
TGTGCCAGCTCAGGACAGGGAAACACTGAAGCTTTCTTT
>.|.|TRBJ2-7|TRBV29-1
CSVRDTYEQYF
TGCAGCGTCCGGGACACCTACGAGCAGTACTTC
>.|few|TRBJ1-2|TRBV7-3
CASSLRSGYTF
TGTGCCAGCAGCTTAAGATCAGGCTACACCTTC
>.|.|TRBJ1-4|TRBV11-2
CASSRTIELFF
TGTGCCAGCAGCCGGACCATCGAACTGTTTTTT
>TRBD1|.|TRBJ1-6|TRBV7-9
CASSEYRGRNSPLHF
TGTGCCAGCAGCGAATACAGGGGCCGTAATTCACCCCTCCACTTT
>.|once|TRBJ2-3|TRBV9
CASSVALARADTQYF
TGTGCCAGCAGCGTAGCTTTGGCGAGAGCAGATACGCAGTATTTT
>.|.|TRBJ2-6|TRBV19
CASSNQGAFSGANVLTF
TGTGCCAGTAGTAATCAGGGCGCGTTCTCTGGGGCCAACGTCCTGACTTTC
>.|few|TRBJ2-7|TRBV19
CASRSADYPYEQYF
TGTGCCAGTAGGTCGGCGGACTACCCCTACGAGCAGTACTTC
>TRBD1|.|TRBJ2-7|TRBV11-3
CANRGLNRRAGYEQYF
TGTGCCAACAGGGGGCTTAATAGGCGAGCGGGCTACGAGCAGTACTTC
>.|.|TRBJ2-5|TRBV5-1
CASTPDPGPQETQYF
TGCGCCAGCACCCCAGACCCGGGACCACAAGAGACCCAGTACTTC
>.|.|TRBJ2-7|TRBV7-2
CASSLANQPFYEQYF
TGTGCCAGCAGCTTAGCCAATCAACCATTTTACGAGCAGTACTTC
>TRBD1|.|TRBJ2-2|TRBV11-3
CASSLLSGTANTGELFF
TGTGCCAGCAGCTTATTATCCGGGACAGCGAACACCGGGGAGCTGTTTTTT
>.|.|TRBJ2-7|TRBV7-6
CASSFPPVSHEQYF
TGTGCCAGCAGCTTCCCCCCCGTGTCCCACGAGCAGTACTTC